These 20 T cell receptor beta chains originate from one sample sequenced in a study of early stage breast cancer tumors. Generated by immunoSEQ multiplex PCR, the TCRdb table keeps only in-frame clones and is missing some. The table records some 72,000 clones, 79% of them present only once. Material: blood. Source of these receptors: a person between 60 and 70 years old with breast cancer.

The rearrangement links TRBV5-4 to TRBJ2-7; 8 nucleotides match TRBD1. V gave up 2 bases and J gave up 3 bases; unmatched junction bases: 4. The CDR3 is made up of 14 amino acids. CDR1 is SGHNT and CDR2 is YYREEE in the germline V gene (reference sequence). This CDR3 reads CASSFGTGNYEQYF. As DNA, the CDR3 is TGTGCCAGCAGCTTTGGGACAGGTAACTACGAGCAGTACTTC.

This clone was found once. V gene TRBV6-1 combines with J gene TRBJ2-3, with D hard to call. V was cut by 0 bases and J by 11 bases, with 9 bases left in between. Per germline, CDR1 MNHNS and CDR2 SASEGT. This CDR3 comprises 12 residues. The CDR3 DNA reads TGTGCCAGCAGTGAAGCTCCCAATGGGCAGTATTTT. Amino acids: CASSEAPNGQYF.

The chain uses TRBV30 and TRBJ1-3; possible D gene TRBD1, 5 bases. This CDR3 has 13 amino acids. The V and J ends lost 1 base and 4 bases respectively, with 8 bases between them. CDR1 GTSNPN and CDR2 SVGIG come from the germline V gene (reference sequence). The CDR3 is CAWSGAGGNTIYF. CDR3 DNA sequence: TGTGCCTGGAGTGGGGCAGGGGGAAACACCATATATTTT.

The V call is TRBV30, the J call TRBJ2-7; 10 bases map to TRBD2. The V gene end was trimmed by 8 bases and the J gene end by 4 bases; junction bases not matched to a gene: 11. The CDR3 extends over 14 amino acids. The germline CDR1 and CDR2 sequences are GTSNPN and SVGIG (reference sequence). CDR3 residues: CARAPAGGGYEQYF. The CDR3 DNA is TGTGCCCGGGCCCCAGCGGGAGGGGGTTACGAGCAGTACTTC.

The chain uses TRBV4-2 and TRBJ2-5; D uncertain. There are 13 residues in the CDR3. Per germline, CDR1 LGHNA and CDR2 YNFKEQ. Trimming took off 3 bases at V and 2 bases at J, with 7 bases between the two ends. The CDR3 sequence is CASSQDGQETQYF. In nucleotides, the CDR3 is TGTGCCAGCAGCCAGGACGGACAAGAGACCCAGTACTTC.

The chain joins TRBV28 to TRBJ2-3, with D hard to call. The V end was cut by 6 bases, the J end by 3 bases, with 7 bases between. The germline CDR1 and CDR2 sequences are MDHEN and SYDVKM. This CDR3 spans 12 amino acids. The CDR3 sequence is CASSPITDTQYF. CDR3 DNA: TGTGCCAGCAGCCCGATAACAGATACGCAGTATTTT.

This clone turned up a few times. The chain uses TRBV28 and TRBJ1-2; D not certain. The V end lost 6 bases, the J end lost 4 bases, and 15 bases lay between the germline ends. The CDR3 length is 14 residues. Germline CDR1 and CDR2: MDHEN and SYDVKM. DNA for the CDR3: TGTGCCAGCAGCCCCCGAGCGGCCCGCTATGGCTACACCTTC. Translating it yields CASSPRAARYGYTF.

As concerns this clone: A junction boundary mismatches the germline segment, possibly from a read error. The genes are TRBV28 and TRBJ2-1; 13 nucleotides agree with TRBD2. Germline values: CDR1 MDHEN, CDR2 SYDVKM. This CDR3 comprises 14 residues. The CDR3 reads CASSLRGLAGSGVF. CDR3 DNA sequence: TGTGCCAGCAGTTTGAGGGGACTAGCGGGGTCCGGGGTCTTC.

V and J are TRBV15 and TRBJ2-2; D possibly corresponds to TRBD1 (5 bases). This CDR3 has 13 residues. Germline loops: CDR1 LNHNV, CDR2 YYDKDF (reference sequence). Trimming stripped 5 bases from V and 5 bases from J, with 9 bases between. This CDR3 reads CATSDSLTGELFF. The CDR3 nucleotides read TGTGCCACCAGCGACAGTCTAACCGGGGAGCTGTTTTTT.

The chain uses TRBV2 and TRBJ2-7; TRBD1 might be the D (6 bases). V was trimmed by 4 bases and J by 1 base, leaving 11 bases between them. Germline V lookup: CDR1 SNHLY, CDR2 FYNNEI. This CDR3 region has 14 residues. The CDR3 spells CASSVPQGSYEQYF. The DNA for the CDR3 is TGTGCCAGCAGTGTCCCACAGGGTTCCTACGAGCAGTACTTC.

There are a few counts of this clone. This chain uses TRBV19 with TRBJ2-1; 8 positions agree with TRBD2. This CDR3 contains 14 residues. Germline V gives CDR1 LNHDA, CDR2 SQIVND (reference sequence). Trimming at V came to 7 bases and at J to 8 bases, leaving 10 bases not matched to a gene. CDR3 nucleotides: TGTGCCAGTAAGGGGGGACTAGAGGTCGATGAGCAGTTCTTC. It encodes CASKGGLEVDEQFF.

The chain has TRBV6-1 and TRBJ1-2, with no clear D. The CDR3 extends over 13 amino acids. The germline V gene has CDR1 MNHNS and CDR2 SASEGT. V was trimmed by 4 bases and J by 2 bases, leaving 8 bases between them. The CDR3 DNA reads TGTGCCAGCAGTGGAGGCCGGAACTATGGCTACACCTTC. Residues: CASSGGRNYGYTF.

The rearrangement joins TRBV20-1 to TRBJ1-1; 8 positions agree with TRBD1. Looked up from germline, CDR1 is DFQATT and CDR2 is SNEGSKA (reference sequence). The CDR3 extends over 11 amino acids. The ends lost 5 bases at V and 11 bases at J; junction bases unmatched: 7. CDR3 sequence reads: CSARRQGMAFF. As DNA, the CDR3 is TGCAGTGCTCGTAGACAGGGGATGGCTTTCTTT.

This clone was recorded only once. This chain connects TRBV5-1 to TRBJ2-3, with 12 bases aligning to TRBD2. CDR3 length: 16 amino acids. Looked up from germline, CDR1 is SGHRS and CDR2 is YFSETQ. V was clipped by 5 bases and J by 2 bases; unmatched bases: 6. The CDR3, as DNA: TGCGCCAGCAGTCTAGCGGGGGGGCTAATCACAGATACGCAGTATTTT. Translation gives CASSLAGGLITDTQYF.

This chain connects TRBV7-2 to TRBJ2-5; TRBD1 matches 7 bases. The length of the CDR3 is 12 residues. The germline V gene has CDR1 SGHTA and CDR2 FQGNSA. V was pared by 5 bases and J by 4 bases, with 1 base of the junction left unmatched. The CDR3 sequence: CASSRQGETQYF. CDR3 DNA: TGTGCCAGCAGCCGACAGGGAGAGACCCAGTACTTC.

J is TRBJ2-3 and V is TRBV27, with a weak D call TRBD2 (5 bases). Germline V gene data show CDR1 as MNHEY and CDR2 as SMNVEV (reference sequence). V was pared by 5 bases and J by 6 bases, with 15 bases between. This CDR3 spans 14 amino acids. The CDR3 DNA is TGTGCCAGCAGTGCCACCTGGACTGCCGATACGCAGTATTTT. Protein sequence: CASSATWTADTQYF.

The chain combines TRBV30 with TRBJ2-7, with D perhaps TRBD2 (5 bases). Deletions cut 3 bases from V and 7 bases from J, with 19 bases between. The CDR3 runs to 14 residues. CDR1 is GTSNPN and CDR2 is SVGIG in the germline V gene (reference sequence). The DNA of the CDR3 is TGTGCCTGGAGCGCCACTAGGGCGTCGGGGGAGCAGTACTTC. Its protein product is CAWSATRASGEQYF.

On this clone itself: The junction does not match germline at one end; this may be a read error. V usage is TRBV7-7 and J usage is TRBJ2-2, with D possibly TRBD2 on 6 matching bases. Germline lookup yields CDR1 SSHAT and CDR2 FNYEAQ (reference sequence). This CDR3 has 14 residues. The CDR3 coding sequence is TGTGCTAGCAGCGATCTGGGTCTAGCGGGGGAGCTGTTTTTT. This codes for CASSDLGLAGELFF.

The chain recombines TRBV6-6 with TRBJ1-5, with D possibly TRBD1 on 6 matching bases. Germline values: CDR1 MNHNY, CDR2 SVGAGI (reference sequence). The CDR3 runs to 16 residues. The V end lost 4 bases, the J end lost 1 base, and 14 bases lay between the germline ends. CDR3: CASSSSGARSNQPQHF. CDR3 nucleotides: TGTGCCAGCAGTTCCTCGGGGGCGAGGAGCAATCAGCCCCAGCATTTT.

The chain joins TRBV19 to TRBJ2-1, with 7 bases fitting TRBD1. The V and J ends lost 7 bases and 3 bases, in that order; junction bases with no gene match: 6. CDR1 and CDR2 from the germline V gene are LNHDA and SQIVND (reference sequence). The CDR3 has 14 amino acids. This chain's CDR3 is CASNPTGYYNEQFF. The CDR3 region has the DNA TGTGCCAGTAACCCGACAGGGTACTACAATGAGCAGTTCTTC.